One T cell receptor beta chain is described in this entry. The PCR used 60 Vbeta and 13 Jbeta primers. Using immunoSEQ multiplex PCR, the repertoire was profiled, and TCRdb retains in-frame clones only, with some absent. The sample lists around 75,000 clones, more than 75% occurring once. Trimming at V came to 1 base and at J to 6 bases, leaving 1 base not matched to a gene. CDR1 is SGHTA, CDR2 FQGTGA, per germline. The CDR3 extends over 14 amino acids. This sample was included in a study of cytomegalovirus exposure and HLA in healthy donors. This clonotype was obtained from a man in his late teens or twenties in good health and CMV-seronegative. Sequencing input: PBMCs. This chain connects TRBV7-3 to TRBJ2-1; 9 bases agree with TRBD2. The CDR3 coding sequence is TGTGCCAGCAGCTTAAGCGGGGGGGCCAATGAGCAGTTCTTC. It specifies CASSLSGGANEQFF.